A single sample is the source of the 7 T cell receptor beta chains below, sequenced in a study of cytomegalovirus exposure and HLA in healthy donors. PCR amplification relied on 60 Vbeta primers (plus 13 Jbeta primers). TCRdb's table, derived via immunoSEQ multiplex PCR, lists solely in-frame clones and lacks some. The repertoire holds 150,000 to 200,000 clones, with roughly 79% as singletons. Sample: PBMCs. These receptors all come from a woman under 40 in good health and CMV-seropositive.

Here the CDR3 DNA reads TGTGCCAGTAGTATATCGGGACAGAACTATGGCTACACCTTC. It yields the protein CASSISGQNYGYTF. This sequence joins TRBV19 and TRBJ1-2; 7 nucleotides match TRBD1. The CDR3 has 14 amino acids. Unmatched junction bases numbered 2, after V lost 2 bases and J lost 2 bases. Looked up from germline, CDR1 is LNHDA and CDR2 is SQIVND (reference sequence). The full variable domain, completed using reference TRBV19 and TRBJ1-2, is DGGITQSPKYLFRKEGQNVTLSCEQNLNHDAMYWYRQDPGQGLRLIYYSQIVNDFQKGDIAEGYSVSREKKESFPLTVTSAQKNPTAFYLCASSISGQNYGYTFGSGTRLTVV.

Only one count was recorded for this clone. The chain has TRBV19 and TRBJ1-4; 7 bases are shared with TRBD1. Trimming removed 5 bases from V and 7 bases from J; junction bases left unmatched: 4. The CDR3 loop spans 13 amino acids. From germline, CDR1 is LNHDA and CDR2 SQIVND (reference sequence). CDR3 protein: CASSWAGGEKLFF. The CDR3 region has the DNA TGTGCCAGTAGTTGGGCAGGGGGTGAAAAACTGTTTTTT.

The V and J genes are TRBV4-3 and TRBJ1-2; no firm D call. Germline V gene sequence: CDR1 LGHNA, CDR2 YSLEER. The CDR3 is made up of 17 amino acids. Trimming stripped 1 base from V and 4 bases from J, with 19 bases between. In DNA, the CDR3 is TGCGCCAGCAGCCAAGGGCGCTCGACTAACCTTCTCTATGGCTACACCTTC. The encoded protein is CASSQGRSTNLLYGYTF.

The chain recombines TRBV5-1 with TRBJ1-1; 7 nucleotides align to TRBD1. The CDR3 contains 18 residues. The V gene's germline CDR1 is SGHRS and CDR2 YFSETQ. V lost 0 bases, J lost 0 bases, and 11 bases stayed unmatched. The CDR3 sequence: CASSLGPTGTRMNTEAFF. In DNA form, the CDR3 reads TGCGCCAGCAGCTTGGGACCGACAGGGACAAGAATGAACACTGAAGCTTTCTTT.

This chain joins TRBV5-6 and TRBJ2-2; 9 positions agree with TRBD1. V was pared by 4 bases and J by 2 bases, with 6 bases of the junction left unmatched. Germline-derived CDR1 and CDR2 are SGHDT and YYEEEE. The CDR3 is 16 residues long. CDR3: CASSTPGQGNTGELFF. In DNA, the CDR3 is TGTGCCAGCAGCACACCGGGACAGGGAAACACCGGGGAGCTGTTTTTT.

The gene calls are TRBV6-6 and TRBJ2-5, with a weak D call TRBD2 (7 bases). The CDR3 is 12 residues long. Germline V gene sequence: CDR1 MNHNY, CDR2 SVGAGI (reference sequence). V was pared by 6 bases and J by 5 bases, with 10 bases between. The CDR3 DNA sequence: TGTGCCAGCAGGGGAGGGGGGGAGACCCAGTACTTC. Its protein is CASRGGGETQYF.

The chain carries TRBV11-2 and TRBJ1-5; D remains ambiguous. This CDR3 spans 13 amino acids. V was pared by 3 bases and J by 1 base, with 4 bases between. Germline CDR1 and CDR2: SGHAT and FQNNGV. In DNA form, the CDR3 reads TGTGCCAGCAGCTTCGGGAGCAATCAGCCCCAGCATTTT. Protein sequence: CASSFGSNQPQHF.